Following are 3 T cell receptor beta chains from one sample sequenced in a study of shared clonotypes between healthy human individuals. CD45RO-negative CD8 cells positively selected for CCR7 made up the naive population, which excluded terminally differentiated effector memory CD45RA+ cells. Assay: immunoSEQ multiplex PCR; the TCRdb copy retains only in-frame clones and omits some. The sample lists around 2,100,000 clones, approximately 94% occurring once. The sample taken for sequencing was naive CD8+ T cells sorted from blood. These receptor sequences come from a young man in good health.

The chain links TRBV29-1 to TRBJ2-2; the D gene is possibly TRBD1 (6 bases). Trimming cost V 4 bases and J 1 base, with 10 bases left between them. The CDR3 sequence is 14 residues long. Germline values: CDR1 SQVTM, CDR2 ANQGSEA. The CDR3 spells CSVARTENTGELFF. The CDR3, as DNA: TGCAGCGTTGCAAGGACAGAGAACACCGGGGAGCTGTTTTTT.

CDR3 nucleotide sequence: TGTGCCAGCAGTTTGGGGGCCAATGCTAACTATGGCTACACCTTC. It codes for CASSLGANANYGYTF. This chain joins TRBV27 and TRBJ1-2, with TRBD1 as a possible D gene (6 bases). The germline V and J ends were trimmed by 3 bases and 0 bases, with 11 bases remaining between them. Germline loops: CDR1 MNHEY, CDR2 SMNVEV (reference sequence). The CDR3 consists of 15 residues.

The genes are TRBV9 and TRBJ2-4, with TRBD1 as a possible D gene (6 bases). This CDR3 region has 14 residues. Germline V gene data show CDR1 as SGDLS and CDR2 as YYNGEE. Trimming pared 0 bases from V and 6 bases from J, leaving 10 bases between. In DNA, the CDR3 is TGTGCCAGCAGCGTAGAAGGGGGAAGAAACATTCAGTACTTC. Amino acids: CASSVEGGRNIQYF.